Below, 26 T cell receptor beta chains from the same sample are listed, as sequenced in a study of blood T cell repertoires in COVID-19. Using immunoSEQ multiplex PCR, the repertoire was profiled, and TCRdb retains in-frame clones only, with some absent. Here the sample spans fewer than 55,000 clones, roughly four fifths being singletons. The sequencing input was peripheral blood. The receptors come from an older woman with acute or convalescent COVID-19.

Note on this clone: A read error may produce the germline difference seen at one junction end. The chain recombines TRBV6-1 with TRBJ1-2; D uncertain. The CDR3 has 12 residues. The germline CDR1 and CDR2 sequences are MNHNS and SASEGT. For the CDR3, the DNA is TGTGCCAGCAGTGAAGCGGCCTTTACTGCGGGCTTC. This sequence encodes CASSEAAFTAGF.

The chain links TRBV6-5 to TRBJ1-4; 10 nucleotides align to TRBD1. Germline V gene data show CDR1 as MNHEY and CDR2 as SVGAGI. V gave up 7 bases and J gave up 6 bases; unmatched junction bases: 8. The CDR3 loop spans 15 amino acids. The CDR3 DNA is TGTGCCAGCACCATTGGACAGGGGGTATATGAAAAACTGTTTTTT. Translation gives CASTIGQGVYEKLFF.

The gene calls are TRBV11-2 and TRBJ1-2; possible D gene TRBD1, 5 bases. CDR1 and CDR2 (germline): SGHAT, FQNNGV. Trimming took off 3 bases at V and 0 bases at J, with 8 bases between the two ends. The CDR3 sequence is 14 residues long. CDR3 nucleotide sequence: TGTGCCAGCAGCTTCGGGACTTCTAACTATGGCTACACCTTC. It encodes CASSFGTSNYGYTF.

J is TRBJ1-2 and V is TRBV6-5; TRBD1 might be the D (5 bases). This CDR3 has 15 amino acids. The V end lost 6 bases, the J end lost 5 bases, and 19 bases lay between the germline ends. Germline V CDR1 and CDR2: MNHEY, SVGAGI. CDR3 nucleotide sequence: TGTGCCAGCAGCCCCGGGGGGGAAAACTATTATGGCTACACCTTC. Translating it yields CASSPGGENYYGYTF.

This chain connects TRBV7-9 to TRBJ2-7; 8 bases map to TRBD1. The J segment lost 3 bases and the V segment lost 1 base, leaving 5 bases of the junction unmatched. CDR1 and CDR2 from the germline V gene are SEHNR and FQNEAQ (reference sequence). This CDR3 has 15 residues. DNA for the CDR3: TGTGCCAGCAGCTTAGATCCAGGGGGCTTCTACGAGCAGTACTTC. Translation: CASSLDPGGFYEQYF.

The chain couples TRBV2 to TRBJ1-1; 7 bases align to TRBD1. V shed 9 bases, J shed 3 bases, and the junction held 4 bases outside the gene matches. CDR1 SNHLY and CDR2 FYNNEI come from the germline V gene. The CDR3 is 12 residues long. In DNA form, the CDR3 reads TGTGCCAGGGGGGACAGATACACTGAAGCTTTCTTT. Amino acids: CARGDRYTEAFF.

This sequence joins TRBV5-8 and TRBJ1-4, with D unclear. Trimming pared 0 bases from V and 6 bases from J, leaving 15 bases between. This CDR3 is 16 amino acids long. CDR1 SGHTS and CDR2 YDEGEE come from the germline V gene. The CDR3 loop reads CASSLVFRRFDEKLFF. The CDR3 DNA reads as TGTGCCAGCAGCTTGGTCTTTCGGCGGTTCGATGAAAAACTGTTTTTT.

V and J are TRBV5-4 and TRBJ1-1; TRBD1 agrees at 7 bases. The V gene's germline CDR1 is SGHNT and CDR2 YYREEE (reference sequence). The CDR3 is 14 amino acids. V was pared by 3 bases and J by 2 bases, with 4 bases of the junction left unmatched. Here the CDR3 reads CASSSGQFNTEAFF. As DNA, the CDR3 is TGTGCCAGCAGCTCGGGACAGTTTAACACTGAAGCTTTCTTT.

This chain uses TRBV10-3 with TRBJ2-1; D unclear. Trimming removed 2 bases from V and 6 bases from J, with 5 bases in between. Germline-derived CDR1 and CDR2 are ENHRY and SYGVKD. CDR3 length equals 12 residues. This chain's CDR3 is CAISEQINEQFF. Written as DNA, the CDR3 is TGTGCCATCAGTGAGCAGATCAATGAGCAGTTCTTC.

This chain uses TRBV7-9 with TRBJ2-6, with D possibly matching TRBD1 (5 bases). Germline assignment: CDR1 SEHNR and CDR2 FQNEAQ (reference sequence). The CDR3 length is 15 residues. Deletions cut 5 bases from V and 2 bases from J, with 10 bases between. The CDR3 region has the DNA TGTGCCAGCAGCCTCAGGGAAACTGGGGCCAACGTCCTGACTTTC. It codes for CASSLRETGANVLTF.

This clone showed up just once. The chain has TRBV14 and TRBJ2-5; tentatively, D is TRBD1 (5 bases). The CDR3 runs 15 residues. Germline CDR1 SGHDN, CDR2 FVKESK. Trimming took off 2 bases at V and 0 bases at J, with 10 bases between the two ends. The CDR3 DNA is TGTGCCAGCAGCCAACAGGACACATACCAAGAGACCCAGTACTTC. Amino acids: CASSQQDTYQETQYF.

This clone was seen only a few times. The rearrangement uses TRBV7-3 and TRBJ2-3, with a possible D match to TRBD1 (5 bases). The CDR3 is 15 residues long. In germline, CDR1 is SGHTA, CDR2 FQGTGA. Trimming stripped 5 bases from V and 4 bases from J, with 16 bases between. CDR3 bases: TGTGCCAGCAGCAAAAACCCAGGGCCGTCAGATACGCAGTATTTT. It translates to CASSKNPGPSDTQYF.

The V and J genes are TRBV19 and TRBJ1-3; 7 bases line up with TRBD1. Germline-derived CDR1 and CDR2 are LNHDA and SQIVND (reference sequence). The CDR3 consists of 13 residues. The ends lost 8 bases at V and 2 bases at J; junction bases unmatched: 3. Here the CDR3 reads CASEDRAGNTIYF. CDR3 bases: TGTGCCAGTGAAGACAGGGCTGGAAACACCATATATTTT.

The V and J genes are TRBV23-1 and TRBJ1-6, with 8 bases fitting TRBD1. TRBV23-1 is identified as an open reading frame with a role that is uncertain. The junction had 16 bases not matched to a gene; V was cut back by 8 bases and J by 7 bases. The CDR3 is 17 amino acids. CDR3 sequence reads: CASGFRGLSTANSPLHF. DNA for the CDR3: TGCGCCAGCGGATTCAGGGGGCTTTCGACGGCAAATTCACCCCTCCACTTT.

The chain combines TRBV24-1 with TRBJ1-1; tentatively, D is TRBD1 (6 bases). Germline CDR1 reads KGHDR; CDR2 reads SFDVKD. V was clipped by 4 bases and J by 5 bases, with 16 bases between them. The CDR3 runs 15 residues. The CDR3 loop is CATSESQGSTTEAFF. CDR3 DNA sequence: TGTGCCACCAGTGAGTCCCAGGGGAGTACAACTGAAGCTTTCTTT.

The genes are TRBV2 and TRBJ2-2; tentative D call: TRBD2 (5 bases). Trimming left V 1 base short and J 6 bases short, with 15 bases between. The CDR3 spans 16 residues. Germline CDR1 SNHLY, CDR2 FYNNEI. The CDR3 sequence: CASSEGGFWGAGELFF. The CDR3 DNA sequence: TGTGCCAGCAGTGAAGGAGGGTTTTGGGGTGCCGGGGAGCTGTTTTTT. The whole variable domain, remainder taken from reference TRBV2 and TRBJ2-2, is EPEVTQTPSHQVTQMGQEVILRCVPISNHLYFYWYRQILGQKVEFLVSFYNNEISEKSEIFDDQFSVERPDGSNFTLKIRSTKLEDSAMYFCASSEGGFWGAGELFFGEGSRLTVL.

The chain links TRBV3-1 (or the pseudogene TRBV3-2) to TRBJ2-3, with 7 bases that match TRBD2. V dropped 1 base and J dropped 2; count of bases not matched to a gene: 3. Germline V CDR1 and CDR2: LGHDT, YNNKEL (reference sequence). The CDR3 sequence is 15 residues long. DNA of the CDR3: TGTGCCAGCAGCCAAGTCGGGGGGTTCACAGATACGCAGTATTTT. Translated: CASSQVGGFTDTQYF.

V usage is TRBV5-1 and J usage is TRBJ1-3; no clear D gene. Trimming cost V 1 base and J 0 bases, with 11 bases left between them. CDR1 is SGHRS and CDR2 is YFSETQ in the germline V gene. This CDR3 has 16 residues. CDR3 protein: CASSLYPYSSGNTIYF. DNA of the CDR3: TGCGCCAGCAGCTTGTACCCCTACAGCTCTGGAAACACCATATATTTT.

CDR3 amino acids: CASSLDGTSGNTIYF. CDR3 bases: TGTGCCAGCAGCTTAGACGGGACTTCTGGAAACACCATATATTTT. J is TRBJ1-3 and V is TRBV11-3; tentative D call: TRBD1 (5 bases). This CDR3 is 15 amino acids long. Germline assignment: CDR1 SGHNT and CDR2 YENEEA. Trimming cost V 0 bases and J 1 base, with 7 bases left between them.

V and J are TRBV11-2 and TRBJ2-7, with a possible D match to TRBD1 (5 bases). V lost 5 bases and J lost 4, with 12 bases in between. The CDR3 is 13 residues long. Germline CDR1 reads SGHAT; CDR2 reads FQNNGV. Here the CDR3 reads CASSLTAAYEQYF. In DNA, the CDR3 is TGTGCCAGCAGCCTGACAGCTGCTTACGAGCAGTACTTC. The entire variable domain, with the rest obtained from reference TRBV11-2 and TRBJ2-7, is as follows: EAGVAQSPRYKIIEKRQSVAFWCNPISGHATLYWYQQILGQGPKLLIQFQNNGVVDDSQLPKDRFSAERLKGVDSTLKIQPAKLEDSAVYLCASSLTAAYEQYFGPGTRLTVT.

This rearrangement joins TRBV7-2 to TRBJ2-3, with D tentatively TRBD1 (5 bases). This CDR3 comprises 13 residues. Germline V CDR1 and CDR2: SGHTA, FQGNSA. Trimming stripped 5 bases from V and 2 bases from J, with 8 bases between. The CDR3 region has the DNA TGTGCCAGCAGCCTTGGGGCCACAGATACGCAGTATTTT. It yields the protein CASSLGATDTQYF.

The genes are TRBV6-5 and TRBJ1-1, with D tentatively TRBD1 (5 bases). Trimming cost V 0 bases and J 1 base, with 9 bases left between them. From germline, CDR1 is MNHEY and CDR2 SVGAGI. The CDR3 loop spans 15 amino acids. The CDR3 DNA sequence: TGTGCCAGCAGTTACTCGAATCAGGGGAACACTGAAGCTTTCTTT. Its translation is CASSYSNQGNTEAFF.

This rearrangement joins TRBV6-5 to TRBJ1-3; D possibly corresponds to TRBD1 (5 bases). Trimming took 6 bases from V and 2 from J, leaving 14 bases between them. CDR1 is MNHEY and CDR2 is SVGAGI in the germline V gene. The CDR3 runs 15 residues. The CDR3 nucleotides read TGTGCCAGCAGCGGGCAGGGCTTTACTGGAAACACCATATATTTT. Its protein product is CASSGQGFTGNTIYF.

The V gene is TRBV15, the J gene TRBJ2-3, with 11 positions matching TRBD2. Germline V gene data show CDR1 as LNHNV and CDR2 as YYDKDF (reference sequence). The length of the CDR3 is 16 residues. V gave up 1 base and J gave up 1 base; unmatched junction bases: 1. CDR3 in DNA: TGTGCCACCAGCAGAGTTAGCGGGAGGGGCACAGATACGCAGTATTTT. Translating gives CATSRVSGRGTDTQYF.

In DNA form, the CDR3 reads TGTGCCAGCAGCCCGGACAGGGCGCCCCAGCATTTT. As protein: CASSPDRAPQHF. The chain joins TRBV2 to TRBJ1-5, with TRBD1 matching 8 bases. J was trimmed by 9 bases and V by 6 bases; bases with no gene match: 4. CDR3 length equals 12 residues. Germline V lookup: CDR1 SNHLY, CDR2 FYNNEI.

The chain recombines TRBV30 with TRBJ1-6; 9 bases map to TRBD1. V lost 6 bases and J lost 5; bases outside the gene matches: 5. The CDR3 has 14 residues. Germline V gene data show CDR1 as GTSNPN and CDR2 as SVGIG (reference sequence). CDR3 protein: CACIQGADNSPLHF. The CDR3 DNA reads TGTGCCTGCATACAGGGGGCAGATAATTCACCCCTCCACTTT.